This TCR beta chain was sequenced for a study of regulatory T cells in long-lasting Graves disease. This clonotype was observed a few times. The authors built TCR beta libraries using iRepertoire HTBI primers and Arm-PCR of CDR3 regions. TCRdb re-called the multiplex PCR reads with MiXCR, one entry per CDR3 protein. The repertoire holds about 560,000 distinct CDR3 sequences, with about 15% as singletons. Documented time point: newly diagnosed GD, antithyroid drugs for less than 3 months. PBMC-derived RNA was used for the TCR library. Germline V gene data show CDR1 as KGHSH and CDR2 as LQKENI. V was clipped by 2 bases and J by 4 bases; unmatched bases: 6. The CDR3 is 15 amino acids. Separately, the same data were catalogued under a study of T cells in Graves' hyperthyroidism and ophthalmopathy.

The origin of this receptor is a man between 18 and 29 years old with Graves disease. Here the sequenced sample was peripheral blood mononuclear cells (PBMCs), taken at new diagnosis, from a patient treated with antithyroid drugs. The chain is built from TRBV18 and TRBJ2-7, with TRBD2 identical over 9 bases. In DNA, the CDR3 is TGTGCCAGCTCACCATCGGCTAGCGGGACGTACGAGCAGTACTTC. It yields the protein CASSPSASGTYEQYF.